Listed below are T cell receptor beta chains from one sample, sequenced in a study of cytomegalovirus exposure and HLA in healthy donors. Some clones are missing from TCRdb's copy, which holds only in-frame ones; the method was immunoSEQ multiplex PCR. Among 100,000 to 150,000 clones listed, about 82% were seen once. Specimen: PBMCs. Receptor source: a man younger than 45 in good health and CMV-seronegative. CDR3s include the opening cysteine and the closing phenylalanine or tryptophan. The order of the fields is V gene, J gene, D gene, clone size, CDR3 protein, CDR3 DNA. A D gene is named only where the DNA matches it firmly. Size is stated for part of the rows, as once, few or many counts, or as a class when the clone is expanded.

TRBV5-5	TRBJ2-7	TRBD1	NA	CASIQTGAYEQYF	TGTGCCAGCATTCAGACAGGGGCGTACGAGCAGTACTTC
TRBV6-1	TRBJ1-4	NA	NA	CASSVTGSTNEKLFF	TGTGCCAGCAGTGTTACAGGGTCCACTAATGAAAAACTGTTTTTT
TRBV2	TRBJ2-1	NA	NA	CASTLDSYNEQFF	TGTGCCAGCACCCTCGACAGCTACAATGAGCAGTTCTTC
TRBV27	TRBJ2-1	TRBD2	once	CASSFRGLAVNEQFF	TGTGCCAGCAGTTTCAGGGGACTAGCGGTTAATGAGCAGTTCTTC
TRBV28	TRBJ1-5	TRBD1	NA	CASSSVRQGRTNQPQHF	TGTGCCAGCAGTTCAGTGAGACAGGGTAGAACGAATCAGCCCCAGCATTTT
TRBV21-1	TRBJ1-1	NA	NA	CASSKLEPLRAFF	TGTGCCAGCAGCAAATTGGAGCCCCTTCGGGCTTTCTTT
TRBV6-1	TRBJ1-4	NA	once	CASRGGGSEKLFF	TGTGCCAGCAGGGGGGGAGGGTCTGAAAAACTGTTTTTT
TRBV10-1	TRBJ2-1	NA	NA	CASSDGSSGEQFF	TGCGCCAGCAGTGACGGCAGTTCGGGTGAGCAGTTCTTC
TRBV23-1	TRBJ1-4	NA	NA	CASSHNLRTPNNEKLFF	TGCGCCAGCAGTCACAACCTCCGGACACCGAATAATGAAAAACTGTTTTTT
TRBV25-1	TRBJ1-2	TRBD1	NA	CASSDDRGAYGYTF	TGTGCCAGCAGTGACGACAGGGGCGCGTATGGCTACACCTTC
TRBV19	TRBJ1-5	TRBD1	NA	CASSTGGSQPQHF	TGTGCCAGTAGCACAGGGGGGAGTCAGCCCCAGCATTTT
TRBV18	TRBJ2-7	NA	NA	CASSPPTGTYEQYF	TGTGCCAGCTCACCACCGACAGGTACCTACGAGCAGTACTTC
TRBV28	TRBJ1-2	NA	NA	CASSFPENANYGYTF	TGTGCCAGCAGTTTTCCAGAAAACGCTAACTATGGCTACACCTTC
TRBV4-2	TRBJ2-1	TRBD2	NA	CASSLLAGESNEQFF	TGTGCCAGCAGCCTACTAGCGGGAGAGAGTAATGAGCAGTTCTTC
TRBV5-4	TRBJ2-7	NA	few	CASSLERAYSYEQYF	TGTGCCAGCAGCTTGGAGAGAGCGTATTCCTACGAGCAGTACTTC
TRBV9	TRBJ2-1	NA	many	CASSVSGGWDEQFF	TGTGCCAGCAGCGTTAGTGGGGGGTGGGATGAGCAGTTCTTC
TRBV28	TRBJ1-5	NA	few	CASSRTNQGYSNQPQHF	TGTGCCAGCAGCCGCACAAATCAGGGTTATAGCAATCAGCCCCAGCATTTT
TRBV9	TRBJ2-5	NA	NA	CASSVGARGYQETQYF	TGTGCCAGCAGCGTAGGAGCTAGGGGGTACCAAGAGACCCAGTACTTC
TRBV4-3	TRBJ2-7	TRBD1	NA	CASSHGQGYEQYF	TGCGCCAGCAGCCATGGACAGGGCTACGAGCAGTACTTC
TRBV6-6	TRBJ2-7	NA	NA	CASSYGQGGGYEQYF	TGTGCCAGCAGTTACGGGCAGGGGGGTGGCTACGAGCAGTACTTC
TRBV28	TRBJ2-7	TRBD2	few	CASFGLAGNEQYF	TGTGCCAGCTTCGGACTAGCGGGGAACGAGCAGTACTTC
TRBV4-1	TRBJ2-7	TRBD1	NA	CASSQEGGTGTYEQYF	TGCGCCAGCAGCCAAGAAGGCGGGACAGGAACCTACGAGCAGTACTTC
TRBV5-1	TRBJ2-7	TRBD2	NA	CASSPGLAGVNEQYF	TGCGCCAGCAGCCCCGGACTAGCGGGAGTCAACGAGCAGTACTTC
TRBV29-1	TRBJ1-1	NA	NA	CSVVGASTEAFF	TGCAGCGTAGTGGGGGCGAGTACTGAAGCTTTCTTT
TRBV2	TRBJ1-6	NA	NA	CASSAGRNSPLHF	TGTGCCAGCAGCGCTGGCCGAAATTCACCCCTCCACTTT
TRBV19	TRBJ2-1	TRBD2	NA	CASSIGTSSYNEQFF	TGTGCCAGTTCCATCGGGACTAGCAGCTACAATGAGCAGTTCTTC
TRBV6-6	TRBJ1-5	TRBD1	few	CASSYPGTEPNQPQHF	TGTGCCAGCAGTTACCCAGGGACAGAACCTAATCAGCCCCAGCATTTT
TRBV5-1	TRBJ1-5	NA	NA	CASRAGDNQPQHF	TGCGCCAGCAGGGCAGGTGACAATCAGCCCCAGCATTTT
TRBV6-1	TRBJ2-1	NA	NA	CASTQGYNEQFF	TGTGCCAGCACTCAGGGATACAATGAGCAGTTCTTC
TRBV4-3	TRBJ2-1	NA	NA	CASSQETTYNEQFF	TGCGCCAGCAGCCAAGAAACAACCTACAATGAGCAGTTCTTC
TRBV6-1	TRBJ2-7	NA	NA	CASSEGTYEQYF	TGTGCCAGCAGTGAAGGTACCTACGAGCAGTACTTC
TRBV5-8	TRBJ2-7	TRBD1	NA	CASSLLHGTAYEQYF	TGTGCCAGCAGCCTACTACATGGGACAGCCTACGAGCAGTACTTC
TRBV27	TRBJ2-2	NA	NA	CASSFSGVRGGTGELFF	TGTGCCAGCAGTTTTTCGGGTGTCCGAGGAGGAACCGGGGAGCTGTTTTTT
TRBV4-3	TRBJ2-2	TRBD1	NA	CASSQDPGQVTGELFF	TGCGCCAGCAGCCAAGACCCTGGACAGGTCACCGGGGAGCTGTTTTTT
TRBV30	TRBJ1-2	NA	NA	CAWSVLRVDNGYTF	TGTGCCTGGAGTGTACTCAGGGTTGACAACGGCTACACCTTC
TRBV6-6	TRBJ2-1	NA	once	CASTYELSSVYNEQFF	TGTGCCAGCACCTACGAACTCTCCTCCGTGTACAATGAGCAGTTCTTC
TRBV6-5	TRBJ1-2	NA	once	CASSYSKQIGYTF	TGTGCCAGCAGTTACTCGAAACAGATAGGCTACACCTTC
TRBV19	TRBJ1-1	TRBD1	NA	CATAGQVYTEAFF	TGTGCCACCGCCGGACAGGTCTACACTGAAGCTTTCTTT
TRBV19	TRBJ2-1	NA	NA	CASTRSFRYNEQFF	TGTGCCAGTACTCGTTCTTTTCGTTACAATGAGCAGTTCTTC
TRBV7-2	TRBJ1-4	NA	NA	CASSPGVTNEKLFF	TGTGCCAGCAGCCCCGGGGTTACTAATGAAAAACTGTTTTTT
TRBV9	TRBJ2-5	TRBD1	NA	CASSYLGTEETQYF	TGTGCCAGCAGCTACTTGGGGACAGAAGAGACCCAGTACTTC